Reported below is one T cell receptor beta chain. Distinct nucleotide sequences in the sample also encode this CDR3. Trimming removed 0 bases at V and 3 bases at J, with 5 bases between. In germline, CDR1 is SGHRS, CDR2 YFSETQ. The CDR3 totals 13 residues. This entry comes from a study of memory CD4+ T cells and cytomegalovirus serostatus. Here immunoSEQ multiplex PCR was the method, and the copy in TCRdb shows in-frame clones only, minus some. The sample includes about 61,000 clones, around 82% of them seen just once. Single viable CD3+CD4+CD8-CD45RO+ cells were sorted as the memory CD4+ T cells. The V call is TRBV5-1, the J call TRBJ2-3; no definite D call. The sequencing input was memory CD4+ T cells from blood. This receptor was identified in an adult in good health and CMV-seronegative. Some clones in this sample may be carry-over from other donors' samples. The CDR3, as DNA: TGCGCCAGCAGCTTGGTCCCTACAGATACGCAGTATTTT. Residues: CASSLVPTDTQYF.